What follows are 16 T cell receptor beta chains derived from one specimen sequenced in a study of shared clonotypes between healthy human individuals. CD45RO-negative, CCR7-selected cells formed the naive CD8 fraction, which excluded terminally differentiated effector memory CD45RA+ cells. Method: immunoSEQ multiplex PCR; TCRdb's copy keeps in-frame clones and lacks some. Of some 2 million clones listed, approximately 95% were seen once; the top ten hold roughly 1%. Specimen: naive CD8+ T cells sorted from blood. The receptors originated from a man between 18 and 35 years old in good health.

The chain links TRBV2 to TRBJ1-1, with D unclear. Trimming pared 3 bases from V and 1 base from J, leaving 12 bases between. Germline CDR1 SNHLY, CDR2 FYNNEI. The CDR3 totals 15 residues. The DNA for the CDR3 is TGTGCCAGCAGTGAGATTAAGGACGGGAACACTGAAGCTTTCTTT. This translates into CASSEIKDGNTEAFF.

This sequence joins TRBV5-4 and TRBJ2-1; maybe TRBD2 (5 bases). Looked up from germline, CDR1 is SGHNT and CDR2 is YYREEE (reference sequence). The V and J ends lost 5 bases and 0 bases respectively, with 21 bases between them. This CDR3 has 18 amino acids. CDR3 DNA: TGTGCCAGCAGTTCCCCGGACTGGATGATGAGCTCCTACAATGAGCAGTTCTTC. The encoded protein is CASSSPDWMMSSYNEQFF.

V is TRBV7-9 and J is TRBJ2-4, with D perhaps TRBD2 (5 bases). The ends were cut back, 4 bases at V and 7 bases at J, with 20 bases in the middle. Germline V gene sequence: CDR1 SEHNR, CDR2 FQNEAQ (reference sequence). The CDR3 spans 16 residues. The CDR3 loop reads CASSYLPAGSVNIQYF. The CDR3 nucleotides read TGTGCCAGCAGCTACTTACCCGCGGGCTCCGTTAACATTCAGTACTTC.

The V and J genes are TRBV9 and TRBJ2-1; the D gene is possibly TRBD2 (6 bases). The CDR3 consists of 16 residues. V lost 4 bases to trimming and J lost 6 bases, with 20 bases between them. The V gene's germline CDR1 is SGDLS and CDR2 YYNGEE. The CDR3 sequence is CASSPSGTLVGNEQFF. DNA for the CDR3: TGTGCCAGCAGCCCCTCCGGGACTCTGGTCGGCAATGAGCAGTTCTTC.

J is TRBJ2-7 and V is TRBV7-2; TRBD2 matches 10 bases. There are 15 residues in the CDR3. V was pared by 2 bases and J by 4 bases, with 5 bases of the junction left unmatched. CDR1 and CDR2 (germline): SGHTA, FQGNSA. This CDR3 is CASSLTRTSGYEQYF. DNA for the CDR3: TGTGCCAGCAGCTTAACCCGGACTAGCGGTTACGAGCAGTACTTC.

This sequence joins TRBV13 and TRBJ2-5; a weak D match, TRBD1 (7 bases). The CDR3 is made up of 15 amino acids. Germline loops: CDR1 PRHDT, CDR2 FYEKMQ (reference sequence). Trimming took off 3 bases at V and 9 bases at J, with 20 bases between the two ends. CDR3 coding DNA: TGTGCCAGCAGCTTCCGTGGAGGGGGCGAATCCTCCCAGTACTTC. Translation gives CASSFRGGGESSQYF. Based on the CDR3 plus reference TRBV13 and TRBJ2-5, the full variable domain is AAGVIQSPRHLIKEKRETATLKCYPIPRHDTVYWYQQGPGQDPQFLISFYEKMQSDKGSIPDRFSAQQFSDYHSELNMSSLELGDSALYFCASSFRGGGESSQYFGPGTRLLVL.

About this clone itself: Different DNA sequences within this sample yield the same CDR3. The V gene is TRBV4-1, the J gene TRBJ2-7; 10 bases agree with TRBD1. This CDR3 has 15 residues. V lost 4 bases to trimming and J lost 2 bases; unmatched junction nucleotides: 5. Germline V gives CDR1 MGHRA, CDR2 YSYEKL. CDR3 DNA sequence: TGCGCCAGCAGCCCCGGACAGGGGGTGACCTACGAGCAGTACTTC. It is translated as CASSPGQGVTYEQYF.

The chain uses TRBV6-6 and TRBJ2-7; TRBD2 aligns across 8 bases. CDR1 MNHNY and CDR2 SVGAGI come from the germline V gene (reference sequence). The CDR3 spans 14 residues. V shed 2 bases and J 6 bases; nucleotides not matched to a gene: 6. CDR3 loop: CASSYRRGGPEQYF. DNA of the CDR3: TGTGCCAGCAGTTACAGACGGGGGGGCCCCGAGCAGTACTTC.

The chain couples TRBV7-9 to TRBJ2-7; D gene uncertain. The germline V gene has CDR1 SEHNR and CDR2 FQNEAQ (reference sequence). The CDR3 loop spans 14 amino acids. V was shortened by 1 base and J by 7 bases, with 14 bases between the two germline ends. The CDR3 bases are TGTGCCAGCAGCTTAGGTACTGGCGTGGTTGAGCAGTACTTC. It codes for CASSLGTGVVEQYF.

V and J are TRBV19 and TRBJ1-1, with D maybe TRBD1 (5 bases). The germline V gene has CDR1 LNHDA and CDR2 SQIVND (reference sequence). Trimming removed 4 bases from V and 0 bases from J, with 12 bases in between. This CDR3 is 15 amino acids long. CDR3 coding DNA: TGTGCCAGTAGTACCAACCAGGGCTTGAACACTGAAGCTTTCTTT. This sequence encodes CASSTNQGLNTEAFF.

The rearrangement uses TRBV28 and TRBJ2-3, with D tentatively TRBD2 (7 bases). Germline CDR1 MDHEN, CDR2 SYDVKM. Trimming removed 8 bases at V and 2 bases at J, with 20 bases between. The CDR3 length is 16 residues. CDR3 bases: TGTGCCAGCGTTCCTTCGCGGGGGCAGGACACAGATACGCAGTATTTT. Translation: CASVPSRGQDTDTQYF.

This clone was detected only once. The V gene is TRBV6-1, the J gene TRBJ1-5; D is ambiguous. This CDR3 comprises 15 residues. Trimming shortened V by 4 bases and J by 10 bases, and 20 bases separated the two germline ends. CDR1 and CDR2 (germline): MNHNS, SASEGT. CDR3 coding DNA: TGTGCCAGCAGTGGGGGAGCTACCGTTACACTCCCCCAGCATTTT. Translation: CASSGGATVTLPQHF.

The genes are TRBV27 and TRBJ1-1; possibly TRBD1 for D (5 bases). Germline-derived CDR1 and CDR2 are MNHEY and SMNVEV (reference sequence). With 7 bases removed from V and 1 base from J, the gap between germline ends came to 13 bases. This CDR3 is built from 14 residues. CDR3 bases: TGTGCCAGCAAACCGGGACTAACGAACACTGAAGCTTTCTTT. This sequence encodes CASKPGLTNTEAFF.

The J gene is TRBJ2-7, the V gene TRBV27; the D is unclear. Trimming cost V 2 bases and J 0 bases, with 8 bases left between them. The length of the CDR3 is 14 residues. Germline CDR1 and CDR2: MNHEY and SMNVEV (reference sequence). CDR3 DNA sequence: TGTGCCAGCAGTTTAGTGGGAAACTCCTACGAGCAGTACTTC. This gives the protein CASSLVGNSYEQYF.

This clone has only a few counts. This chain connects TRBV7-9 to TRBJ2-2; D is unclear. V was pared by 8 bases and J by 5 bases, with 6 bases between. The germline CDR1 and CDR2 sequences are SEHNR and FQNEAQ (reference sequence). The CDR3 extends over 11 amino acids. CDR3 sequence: CASFGTGELFF. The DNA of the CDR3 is TGTGCCAGCTTCGGTACCGGGGAGCTGTTTTTT.

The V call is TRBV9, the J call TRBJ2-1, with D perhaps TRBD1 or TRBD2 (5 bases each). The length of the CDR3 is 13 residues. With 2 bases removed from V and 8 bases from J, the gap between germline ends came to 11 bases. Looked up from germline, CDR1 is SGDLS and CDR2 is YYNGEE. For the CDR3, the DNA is TGTGCCAGCAGCGTGGGGGAAGGCTATGAGCAGTTCTTC. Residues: CASSVGEGYEQFF.